The source of this T cell receptor beta chain is a study of human T cells and chemical hapten exposure. The overall study: Skin of the upper inner arm, about 2 cm by about 2 cm, received 2% DPC for sensitization. The study's findings and limits: Expanded TCRs created a significantly greater count of big CDR3 similarity clusters than controls did.

Deletions cut 2 bases from V and 10 bases from J, with 14 bases between. The V gene's germline CDR1 is KGHSH and CDR2 LQKENI. The CDR3 runs 13 residues. TCRdb reprocessed the RACE reads via MiXCR and lists one record per CDR3 protein. The table records about 49,000 distinct CDR3 sequences, about 10% of them present only once. This clonotype has at least ten counts. Its target is unknown. As for time point: patch test 1, 2 weeks after DPC sensitization. The treatment was: therapeutic diphenylcyclopropenone sensitization with weekly scalp DPC. The gene calls are TRBV18 and TRBJ2-5, with D unresolved. The sample here was whole blood, taken in connection with sensitization to the hapten diphenylcyclopropenone (DPC). This sequence was found in a woman aged 45-65 years with alopecia areata. Some clones in this sample may be carry-over from other donors' samples. The CDR3 DNA is TGTGCCAGCTCACCAAGTACTACAGTCAGCCAGTACTTC. It codes for CASSPSTTVSQYF. Filled out from reference TRBV18 and TRBJ2-5, the complete variable domain reads NAGVMQNPRHLVRRRGQEARLRCSPMKGHSHVYWYRQLPEEGLKFMVYLQKENIIDESGMPKERFSAEFPKEGPSILRIQQVVRGDSAAYFCASSPSTTVSQYFGPGTRLLVL.